The 25 T cell receptor beta chains listed next were all sequenced from one sample in a study of T-cell reconstitution after alpha-beta-depleted transplantation in children. This sample's TCRbeta library carried unique molecular identifier barcodes. Each CDR3 protein is one row after TCRdb ran MiXCR on the PCR reads. The repertoire holds hundreds of thousands of distinct CDR3 sequences, with approximately 16% as singletons. Material: PBMCs from the stem cell graft donor, obtained from the stem cell graft. The source of these receptors is a human donor who donated a stem cell graft to a child with acute myeloid leukemia.

The chain joins TRBV5-1 to TRBJ2-3; a weak D match, TRBD2 (6 bases). The CDR3 totals 15 residues. V was pared by 3 bases and J by 0 bases, with 11 bases between. Germline V lookup: CDR1 SGHRS, CDR2 YFSETQ. The CDR3 DNA sequence: TGCGCCAGCAGCTGGAGGGATCCCAGCACAGATACGCAGTATTTT. Its translation: CASSWRDPSTDTQYF.

This chain links TRBV5-1 with TRBJ2-1; 11 bases fit TRBD2. The CDR3 covers 19 residues. With V trimmed by 4 bases and J by 0 bases, 12 bases remained unmatched. Germline V CDR1 and CDR2: SGHRS, YFSETQ. The CDR3 region is CASSLNPTSGARSYNEQFF. As DNA, the CDR3 is TGCGCCAGCAGCCTAAACCCGACTAGCGGGGCCCGCTCCTACAATGAGCAGTTCTTC.

This clonotype was detected only a few times. This chain links TRBV12-3 or TRBV12-4 with TRBJ1-5; 7 bases match TRBD1. The J segment lost 4 bases and the V segment lost 1 base, leaving 4 bases of the junction unmatched. The CDR3 is 15 residues long. CDR3 loop: CASSLGVRGNQPQHF. CDR3 sequence (DNA): TGTGCCAGCAGTTTAGGGGTCAGGGGGAATCAGCCCCAGCATTTT.

The V call is TRBV7-9, the J call TRBJ1-5; TRBD1 matches 10 bases. Per germline, CDR1 SEHNR and CDR2 FQNEAQ (reference sequence). V lost 5 bases and J lost 3; bases outside the gene matches: 10. The CDR3 consists of 17 residues. Here the CDR3 DNA reads TGTGCCAGCAGCCAAGGGACAGGGGACGGGAACAATCAGCCCCAGCATTTT. This codes for CASSQGTGDGNNQPQHF.

This clonotype was counted between two and nine times. The chain is built from TRBV4-2 and TRBJ2-1; D is perhaps TRBD1 (5 bases). V lost 0 bases, J lost 3 bases, and 9 bases lay in between. Germline-derived CDR1 and CDR2 are LGHNA and YNFKEQ. The CDR3 is made up of 15 amino acids. CDR3 loop: CASSQEKGRYNEQFF. The CDR3 bases are TGTGCCAGCAGCCAAGAGAAGGGGCGCTACAATGAGCAGTTCTTC.

The chain combines TRBV5-1 with TRBJ2-1; D possibly corresponds to TRBD2 (6 bases). CDR3 length equals 14 residues. The germline CDR1 and CDR2 sequences are SGHRS and YFSETQ. V gave up 3 bases and J gave up 6 bases, with 13 bases separating them. DNA for the CDR3: TGCGCCAGCAGCTCGGGAGTGAGGGCCAATGAGCAGTTCTTC. The encoded protein is CASSSGVRANEQFF.

The rearrangement links TRBV27 to TRBJ2-1; D is undetermined. Germline V gene lookup returns CDR1 MNHEY and CDR2 SMNVEV (reference sequence). The CDR3 extends over 12 amino acids. V dropped 5 bases and J dropped 3 bases, with 5 bases sitting between them. CDR3 in amino acids: CASSKIYNEQFF. The CDR3 DNA is TGTGCCAGCAGTAAGATCTACAATGAGCAGTTCTTC.

The sample holds many counts of this clonotype. The chain combines TRBV4-2 with TRBJ2-1; 15 nucleotides match TRBD2. The CDR3 is 16 amino acids. Germline loops: CDR1 LGHNA, CDR2 YNFKEQ. Trimming at V came to 1 base and at J to 7 bases, leaving 2 bases not matched to a gene. In DNA form, the CDR3 reads TGTGCCAGCAGCCAAGCCGGACTAGCGGGAGGGAATGAGCAGTTCTTC. Its translation: CASSQAGLAGGNEQFF.

This clonotype has only a few counts. The chain is built from TRBV4-3 and TRBJ2-7; the D call may be TRBD1 or TRBD2 (5 bases each). The CDR3 runs to 16 residues. Trimming took 0 bases from V and 0 from J, leaving 12 bases between them. Germline assignment: CDR1 LGHNA and CDR2 YSLEER. The CDR3 sequence is CASSQDGRGGSYEQYF. The CDR3 DNA sequence: TGCGCCAGCAGCCAAGATGGGCGTGGGGGCTCCTACGAGCAGTACTTC.

This clonotype has at least ten counts. This chain connects TRBV5-1 to TRBJ2-5, with a tentative D call TRBD2 (5 bases). The V gene's germline CDR1 is SGHRS and CDR2 YFSETQ. Between the trimmed V and J ends, which lost 3 bases and 7 bases, there was a span of 13 bases. This CDR3 spans 13 amino acids. The CDR3, as DNA: TGCGCCAGCAGCTCCGCGGGTGAAGGGACCCAGTACTTC. This gives the protein CASSSAGEGTQYF. Full variable domain (outside the CDR3, taken from reference TRBV5-1 and TRBJ2-5): KAGVTQTPRYLIKTRGQQVTLSCSPISGHRSVSWYQQTPGQGLQFLFEYFSETQRNKGNFPGRFSGRQFSNSRSEMNVSTLELGDSALYLCASSSAGEGTQYFGPGTRLLVL.

V and J are TRBV28 and TRBJ1-4; perhaps TRBD1 as D (6 bases). Germline V gene sequence: CDR1 MDHEN, CDR2 SYDVKM. Trimming took off 8 bases at V and 6 bases at J, with 13 bases between the two ends. The CDR3 totals 13 residues. The CDR3 sequence: CASRRQADEKLFF. The CDR3 DNA follows: TGTGCCAGCCGAAGACAGGCTGATGAAAAACTGTTTTTT.

This clonotype was counted at least ten times. The rearrangement joins TRBV20-1 to TRBJ1-2, with no clear D. The ends were cut back, 3 bases at V and 3 bases at J, with 8 bases in the middle. The CDR3 extends over 12 amino acids. Germline lookup yields CDR1 DFQATT and CDR2 SNEGSKA (reference sequence). CDR3 nucleotide sequence: TGCAGTGCTAGTCACAGCTACTATGGCTACACCTTC. It specifies CSASHSYYGYTF.

This clonotype was seen ten or more times. V and J are TRBV7-2 and TRBJ2-1; the match to TRBD1 covers 11 bases. The CDR3 has 16 amino acids. In germline, CDR1 is SGHTA, CDR2 FQGNSA. The trim removed 2 bases at V and 4 bases at J, leaving 4 bases unmatched. CDR3 in DNA: TGTGCCAGCAGCTTACCCGGGACAGGGGGTTACAATGAGCAGTTCTTC. This gives the protein CASSLPGTGGYNEQFF.

This clonotype was seen repeatedly, ten times or more. The chain is built from TRBV20-1 and TRBJ1-6; D is undetermined. V was pared by 5 bases and J by 0 bases, with 11 bases between. The germline CDR1 and CDR2 sequences are DFQATT and SNEGSKA (reference sequence). The CDR3 runs to 15 residues. The CDR3 sequence is CSARGDLSYNSPLHF. CDR3 bases: TGCAGTGCTCGAGGCGATCTCTCCTATAATTCACCCCTCCACTTT.

This clonotype has ten or more counts. The chain is built from TRBV5-5 and TRBJ2-7; 7 nucleotides match TRBD1. The ends lost 0 bases at V and 2 bases at J; junction bases unmatched: 5. Germline-derived CDR1 and CDR2 are SGHKS and YYEKEE (reference sequence). The CDR3 extends over 15 amino acids. The CDR3 reads CASSLEGANPYEQYV. The CDR3 region has the DNA TGTGCCAGCAGCTTGGAGGGGGCAAATCCCTACGAGCAGTACGTC.

The chain employs TRBV20-1 and TRBJ2-7; D not certain. Germline lookup yields CDR1 DFQATT and CDR2 SNEGSKA (reference sequence). The CDR3 sequence is 13 residues long. Trimming took off 3 bases at V and 3 bases at J, with 12 bases between the two ends. This chain's CDR3 is CSASVRAYYEQYV. CDR3 DNA sequence: TGCAGTGCTAGCGTAAGGGCTTACTACGAGCAGTACGTC.

In this sample, this clonotype turned up many times. The rearrangement links TRBV29-1 to TRBJ1-4; possible D gene TRBD1, 5 bases. There are 13 residues in the CDR3. Trimming removed 4 bases from V and 8 bases from J, with 14 bases in between. Germline V gene data show CDR1 as SQVTM and CDR2 as ANQGSEA. In DNA form, the CDR3 reads TGCAGCGTTGCTACAGGAATCAAGGAAAAACTGTTTTTT. Residues: CSVATGIKEKLFF.

The chain recombines TRBV19 with TRBJ2-7; TRBD1 matches 11 bases. Germline-derived CDR1 and CDR2 are LNHDA and SQIVND (reference sequence). The CDR3 runs to 15 residues. The V gene end was trimmed by 3 bases and the J gene end by 0 bases; junction bases not matched to a gene: 1. The CDR3 bases are TGTGCCAGTAGTATGGGGACAGGGGGCTCCTACGAGCAGTACTTC. Its translation is CASSMGTGGSYEQYF.

This clonotype was seen only once. V gene TRBV7-2 combines with J gene TRBJ2-2; a possible D gene is TRBD2 (7 bases). The CDR3 spans 16 residues. From germline, CDR1 is SGHTA and CDR2 FQGNSA. V gave up 3 bases and J gave up 0 bases, with 11 bases separating them. DNA for the CDR3: TGTGCCAGCAGCTTTCGGGGGGCCCCGAACACCGGGGAGCTGTTTTTT. Translated, it gives CASSFRGAPNTGELFF.

This clonotype was counted between two and nine times. The chain is built from TRBV11-2 and TRBJ1-1; D unresolved. Looked up from germline, CDR1 is SGHAT and CDR2 is FQNNGV. This CDR3 contains 14 residues. V was pared by 1 base and J by 1 base, with 7 bases between. Written as DNA, the CDR3 is TGTGCCAGCAGCTTAGTTTGGAAGAACACTGAAGCTTTCTTT. It yields the protein CASSLVWKNTEAFF.

The chain links TRBV5-1 to TRBJ2-4; TRBD2 matches at 8 bases. Germline CDR1 reads SGHRS; CDR2 reads YFSETQ. CDR3 length: 18 residues. The V and J ends lost 4 bases and 0 bases, in that order; junction bases with no gene match: 12. The CDR3 region has the DNA TGCGCCAGCAGCCCGAGCGGGGTAGCGGGAATAGCCAAAAACATTCAGTACTTC. Its protein product is CASSPSGVAGIAKNIQYF.

This rearrangement joins TRBV11-1 to TRBJ2-1; 12 bases match TRBD2. CDR1 and CDR2 (germline): SGHAT, FQDESV (reference sequence). Trimming removed 5 bases from V and 3 bases from J; junction bases left unmatched: 14. This CDR3 has 19 amino acids. CDR3 sequence reads: CASSPGAPSGGAIYNEQFF. CDR3 bases: TGTGCCAGCAGCCCCGGGGCCCCTAGCGGGGGGGCTATCTACAATGAGCAGTTCTTC.

This clonotype was seen only a few times. The chain uses TRBV24-1 and TRBJ2-2; the match to TRBD1 covers 11 bases. From germline, CDR1 is KGHDR and CDR2 SFDVKD. The CDR3 is 16 amino acids. Trimming removed 3 bases from V and 6 bases from J; junction bases left unmatched: 5. In DNA form, the CDR3 reads TGTGCCACCAGTGATATCGGACAGGGGGCGTCCGGGGAGCTGTTTTTT. Amino acids: CATSDIGQGASGELFF.

The V call is TRBV11-2, the J call TRBJ2-7; 8 bases fit TRBD1. The CDR3 covers 16 residues. With 1 base clipped from V and 2 bases from J, the junction kept 7 bases outside the gene matches. The germline V gene has CDR1 SGHAT and CDR2 FQNNGV. In nucleotides, the CDR3 is TGTGCCAGCAGCTTAGGTACCGGGACAGGAGCCTACGAGCAGTACTTC. Amino acids: CASSLGTGTGAYEQYF.

About this clonotype: A single base separates this from a much larger clone, so it may be a read error. V and J are TRBV6-4 and TRBJ2-2; D may correspond to TRBD1 or TRBD2 (5 bases each). The CDR3 sequence is 13 residues long. Germline loops: CDR1 MRHNA, CDR2 SNTAGT. DNA for the CDR3: TGTGCCAGCAGCTCGGGGCAGGGTTCGGAGCTGCTTTTT. It encodes CASSSGQGSELLF.